This T cell receptor (beta chain) was found in a study of blood T cell repertoires in COVID-19. Authors' data handling: Nucleated cell counts were estimated from reference gene primer amplification. Assay used: immunoSEQ multiplex PCR; TCRdb lists only in-frame clones, some missing. V, J and clone size are those of that table, while D and trimming were read from the DNA. The table includes about 120,000 clones, more than 75% detected once. The receptor was isolated from an older man with acute or convalescent COVID-19. The sample consisted of peripheral blood.

The CDR3, as DNA: TGTGCCTTCTCCCTAGCGGGGGACACAGATACGCAGTATTTT. It is translated as CAFSLAGDTDTQYF. This rearrangement joins TRBV2 to TRBJ2-3; TRBD2 agrees at 10 bases. This CDR3 has 14 amino acids. Trimming took 11 bases from V and 2 from J; bases not matched to a gene: 7. Per germline, CDR1 SNHLY and CDR2 FYNNEI.